The sequence of this T cell receptor beta chain was determined in a study of cytomegalovirus exposure and HLA in healthy donors. Only in-frame clones appear in the TCRdb table, and some are missing; sequencing was by immunoSEQ multiplex PCR. The repertoire holds approximately 150,000 clones, approximately 86% seen once, with roughly 2.7% in the top ten. As concerns this clone: Its target is not known.

This CDR3 contains 16 residues. V lost 0 bases, J lost 7 bases, and 15 bases lay in between. CDR1 and CDR2 (germline): LGHNA, YNFKEQ. Findings and caveats of the study: Some TCR beta chains (approximately 180 of them) were listed as cytomegalovirus-associated.

This sequence was found in a man aged 18 to 29 in good health and CMV-seropositive. The rearrangement joins TRBV4-2 to TRBJ1-4; D is possibly TRBD1 (6 bases). The specimen was PBMCs. CDR3 residues: CASSQDYRQGPEKLFF. Here the CDR3 DNA reads TGTGCCAGCAGCCAAGATTATAGGCAGGGGCCTGAAAAACTGTTTTTT.